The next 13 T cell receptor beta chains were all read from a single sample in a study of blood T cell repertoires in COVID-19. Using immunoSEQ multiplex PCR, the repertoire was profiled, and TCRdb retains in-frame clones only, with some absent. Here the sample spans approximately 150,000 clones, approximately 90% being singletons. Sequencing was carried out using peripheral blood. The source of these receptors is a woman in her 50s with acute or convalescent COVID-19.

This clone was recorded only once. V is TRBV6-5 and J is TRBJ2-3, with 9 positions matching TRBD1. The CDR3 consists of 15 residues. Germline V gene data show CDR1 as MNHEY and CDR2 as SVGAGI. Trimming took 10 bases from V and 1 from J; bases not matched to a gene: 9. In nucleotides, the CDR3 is TGTGCCACCCGACCCGGGACAGGGCGCACAGATACGCAGTATTTT. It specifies CATRPGTGRTDTQYF.

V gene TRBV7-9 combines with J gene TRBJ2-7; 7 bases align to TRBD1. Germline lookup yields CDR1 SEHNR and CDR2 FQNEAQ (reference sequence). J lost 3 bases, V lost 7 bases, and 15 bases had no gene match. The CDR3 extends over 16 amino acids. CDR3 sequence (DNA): TGTGCCAGCACCGGTATACAGGGGCTTCCTAACTACGAGCAGTACTTC. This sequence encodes CASTGIQGLPNYEQYF.

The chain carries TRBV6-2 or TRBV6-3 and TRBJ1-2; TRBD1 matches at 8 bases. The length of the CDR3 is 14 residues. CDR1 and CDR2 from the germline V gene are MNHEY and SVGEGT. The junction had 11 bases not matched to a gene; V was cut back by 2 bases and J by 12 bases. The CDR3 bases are TGTGCCAGCAGTTACCGCCGGGACAGGTCATTCGACACCTTC. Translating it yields CASSYRRDRSFDTF.

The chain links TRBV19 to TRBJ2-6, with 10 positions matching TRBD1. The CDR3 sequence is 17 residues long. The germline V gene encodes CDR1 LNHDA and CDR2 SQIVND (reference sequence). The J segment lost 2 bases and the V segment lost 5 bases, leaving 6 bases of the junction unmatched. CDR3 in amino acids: CASSLGQGNAGANVLTF. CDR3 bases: TGTGCCAGTAGTTTGGGACAGGGGAACGCTGGGGCCAACGTCCTGACTTTC.

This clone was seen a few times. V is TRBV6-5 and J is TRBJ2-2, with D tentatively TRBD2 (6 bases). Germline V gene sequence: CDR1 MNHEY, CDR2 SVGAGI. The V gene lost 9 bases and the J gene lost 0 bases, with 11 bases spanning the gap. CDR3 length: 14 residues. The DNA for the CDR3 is TGTGCCAGGGCGGGACCTACGAACACCGGGGAGCTGTTTTTT. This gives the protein CARAGPTNTGELFF.

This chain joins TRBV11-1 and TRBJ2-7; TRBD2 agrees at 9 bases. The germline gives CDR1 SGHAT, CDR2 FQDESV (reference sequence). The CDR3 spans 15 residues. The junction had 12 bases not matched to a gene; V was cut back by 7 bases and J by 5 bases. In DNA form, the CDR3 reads TGTGCCAGCACCCCCACTTGCGGGGGGGCCCACGAGCAGTACTTC. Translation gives CASTPTCGGAHEQYF. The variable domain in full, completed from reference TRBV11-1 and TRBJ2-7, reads EAEVAQSPRYKITEKSQAVAFWCDPISGHATLYWYRQILGQGPELLVQFQDESVVDDSQLPKDRFSAERLKGVDSTLKIQPAELGDSAMYLCASTPTCGGAHEQYFGPGTRLTVT.

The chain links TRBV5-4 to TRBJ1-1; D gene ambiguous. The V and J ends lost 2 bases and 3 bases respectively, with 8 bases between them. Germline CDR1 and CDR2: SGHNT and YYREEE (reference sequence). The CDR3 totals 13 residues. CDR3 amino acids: CASSFVADTEAFF. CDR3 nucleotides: TGTGCCAGCAGCTTCGTCGCGGACACTGAAGCTTTCTTT.

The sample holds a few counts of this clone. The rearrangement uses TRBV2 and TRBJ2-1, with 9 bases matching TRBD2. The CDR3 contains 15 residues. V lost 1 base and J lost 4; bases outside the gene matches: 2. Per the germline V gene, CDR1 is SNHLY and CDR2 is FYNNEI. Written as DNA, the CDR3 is TGTGCCAGCAGTGAAGGGCTAGCGGGATACAATGAGCAGTTCTTC. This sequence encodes CASSEGLAGYNEQFF.

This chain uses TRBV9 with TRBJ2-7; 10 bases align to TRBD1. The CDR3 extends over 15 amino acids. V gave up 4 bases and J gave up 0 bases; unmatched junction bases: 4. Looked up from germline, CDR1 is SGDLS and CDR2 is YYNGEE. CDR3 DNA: TGTGCCAGCAGCAGACAGGGGGCTAGCTCCTACGAGCAGTACTTC. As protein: CASSRQGASSYEQYF.

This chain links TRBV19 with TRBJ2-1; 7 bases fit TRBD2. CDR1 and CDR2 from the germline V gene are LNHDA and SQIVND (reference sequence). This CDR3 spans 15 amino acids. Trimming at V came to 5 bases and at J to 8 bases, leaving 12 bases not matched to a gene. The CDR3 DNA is TGTGCCAGTAGTGTCTCGGGCGGGAGAAGGGATGAGCAGTTCTTC. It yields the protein CASSVSGGRRDEQFF.

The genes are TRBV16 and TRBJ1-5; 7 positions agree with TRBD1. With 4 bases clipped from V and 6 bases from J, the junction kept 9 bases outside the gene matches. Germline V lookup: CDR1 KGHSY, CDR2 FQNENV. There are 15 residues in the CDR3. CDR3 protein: CASSPAGTVGQPQHF. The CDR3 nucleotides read TGTGCCAGCAGCCCAGCCGGGACAGTGGGTCAGCCCCAGCATTTT.

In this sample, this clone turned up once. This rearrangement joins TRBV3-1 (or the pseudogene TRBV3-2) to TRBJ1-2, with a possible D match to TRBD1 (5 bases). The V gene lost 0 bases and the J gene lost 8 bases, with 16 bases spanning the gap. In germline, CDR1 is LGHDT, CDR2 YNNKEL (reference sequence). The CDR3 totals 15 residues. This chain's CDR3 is CASSQDGGTHGGYTF. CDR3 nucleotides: TGTGCCAGCAGCCAAGATGGGGGGACTCATGGAGGCTACACCTTC.

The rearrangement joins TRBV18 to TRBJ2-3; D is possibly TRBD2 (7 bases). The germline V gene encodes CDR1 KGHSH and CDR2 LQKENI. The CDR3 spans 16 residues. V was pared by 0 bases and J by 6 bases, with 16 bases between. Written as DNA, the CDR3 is TGTGCCAGCTCACCACCGGGGGGGGCGTTGTTCGATACGCAGTATTTT. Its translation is CASSPPGGALFDTQYF. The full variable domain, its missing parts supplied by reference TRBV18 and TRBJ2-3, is NAGVMQNPRHLVRRRGQEARLRCSPMKGHSHVYWYRQLPEEGLKFMVYLQKENIIDESGMPKERFSAEFPKEGPSILRIQQVVRGDSAAYFCASSPPGGALFDTQYFGPGTRLTVL.